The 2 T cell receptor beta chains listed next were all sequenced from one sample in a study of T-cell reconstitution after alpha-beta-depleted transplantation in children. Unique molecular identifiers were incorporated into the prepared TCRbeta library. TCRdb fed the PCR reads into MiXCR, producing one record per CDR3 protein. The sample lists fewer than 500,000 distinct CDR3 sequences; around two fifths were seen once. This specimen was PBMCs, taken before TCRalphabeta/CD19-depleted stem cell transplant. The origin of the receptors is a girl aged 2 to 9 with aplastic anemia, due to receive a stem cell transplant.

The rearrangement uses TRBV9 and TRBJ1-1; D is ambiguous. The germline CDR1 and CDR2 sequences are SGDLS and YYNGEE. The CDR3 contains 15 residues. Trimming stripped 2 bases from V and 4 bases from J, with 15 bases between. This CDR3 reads CASSVKGGGITEAFF. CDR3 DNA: TGTGCCAGCAGCGTGAAGGGTGGCGGAATCACTGAAGCTTTCTTT.

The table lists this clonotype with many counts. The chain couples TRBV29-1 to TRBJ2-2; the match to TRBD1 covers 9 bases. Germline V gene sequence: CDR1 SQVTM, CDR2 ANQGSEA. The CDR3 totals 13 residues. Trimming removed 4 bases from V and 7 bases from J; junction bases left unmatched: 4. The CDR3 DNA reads TGCAGCGTTGGGAGACAGGGGGGCGGGGAGCTGTTTTTT. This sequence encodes CSVGRQGGGELFF.